This T cell receptor (beta chain) is drawn from a study of beta chain features in type 1 diabetes. Study background: Cell yields, gender and age were comparable in patients and healthy donors.

Sorting based on CD45RO/CCR7/CD25/CD127/CD95/CD27 separated CD4+ naive, central memory, regulatory and stem cell-like memory cells. Every sorted population was more than 95% pure. Trimming took 3 bases from V and 1 from J, leaving 15 bases between them. CDR1 is SGDLS and CDR2 is YYNGEE in the germline V gene. This CDR3 has 16 residues. Study-wide results and caveats: Since sequencing was performed on cDNA, cells with high TCR expression could be over-represented. Researchers report that Type 1 diabetes patients had moderately but significantly shorter TCRB CDR3s across all four CD4+ subsets.

The authors reverse transcribed all of the isolated RNA, so sequencing captured expressed TCRB transcripts. TCRdb's table, derived via immunoSEQ multiplex PCR, lists solely in-frame clones and lacks some. This sample carries around 600,000 clones, 9.5% to 15% of them seen once, and the ten largest clones take about 0.11%. This clone was observed a handful of times. Its target is not known. The V call is TRBV9, the J call TRBJ2-3; unclear D gene. This TCR derives from a man aged 25-40 years with type 1 diabetes. The sample taken for sequencing was naive CD4+ T cells from blood. The CDR3 coding sequence is TGTGCCAGCAGCGCCCAAATTAGGCAGCGCACAGATACGCAGTATTTT. It yields the protein CASSAQIRQRTDTQYF.